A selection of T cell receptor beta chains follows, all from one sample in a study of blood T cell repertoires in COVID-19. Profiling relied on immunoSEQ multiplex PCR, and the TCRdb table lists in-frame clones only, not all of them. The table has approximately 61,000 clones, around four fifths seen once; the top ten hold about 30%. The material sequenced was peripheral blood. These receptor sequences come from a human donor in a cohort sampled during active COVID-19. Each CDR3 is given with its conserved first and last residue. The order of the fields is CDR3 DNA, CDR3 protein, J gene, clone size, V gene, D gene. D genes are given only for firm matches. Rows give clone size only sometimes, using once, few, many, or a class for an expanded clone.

CDR3nt: TGCGCCAGCAGCTTGGAGAGGGTTGACCAAGAGACCCAGTACTTC; CDR3aa: CASSLERVDQETQYF; j_gene: TRBJ2-5; abundance: once; v_gene: TRBV5-1; d_gene: -
CDR3nt: TGCGCCAGCAGCCGTACAGGGACCCCCTATGGCTACACCTTC; CDR3aa: CASSRTGTPYGYTF; j_gene: TRBJ1-2; abundance: -; v_gene: TRBV4-3; d_gene: -
CDR3nt: TGCGCCAGCAGCCCTGACAGGGGCGAATGGAATCAGCCCCAGCATTTT; CDR3aa: CASSPDRGEWNQPQHF; j_gene: TRBJ1-5; abundance: -; v_gene: TRBV4-1; d_gene: TRBD1
CDR3nt: TGTGCCAGCAGCTTCCGACAGGGGGCGGGTGAGCAGTTCTTC; CDR3aa: CASSFRQGAGEQFF; j_gene: TRBJ2-1; abundance: few; v_gene: TRBV11-3; d_gene: TRBD1
CDR3nt: TGTGCCAGCAGCTTAGCTGAGTTAGCGGGGCGCACAGATACGCAGTATTTT; CDR3aa: CASSLAELAGRTDTQYF; j_gene: TRBJ2-3; abundance: -; v_gene: TRBV7-2; d_gene: TRBD2
CDR3nt: TGTGCCAGCAGTTTGACCAGGGGTCGAGAGACCCAGTACTTC; CDR3aa: CASSLTRGRETQYF; j_gene: TRBJ2-5; abundance: once; v_gene: TRBV28; d_gene: -
CDR3nt: TGCGCCAGCAGCTTGGGGGCCCGGGGGGCCTACGAGCAGTACTTC; CDR3aa: CASSLGARGAYEQYF; j_gene: TRBJ2-7; abundance: -; v_gene: TRBV5-1; d_gene: TRBD2
CDR3nt: TGTGCCAGCAGCTCCCACGCCGGGACACCGTACACCGGGGAGCTGTTTTTT; CDR3aa: CASSSHAGTPYTGELFF; j_gene: TRBJ2-2; abundance: -; v_gene: TRBV11-3; d_gene: -
CDR3nt: TGTGCCAGCAGTTACCTAGCGACAGGGGGGAATGGCTACACCTTC; CDR3aa: CASSYLATGGNGYTF; j_gene: TRBJ1-2; abundance: few; v_gene: TRBV6-5; d_gene: TRBD1
CDR3nt: TGTGCCACGATTCGACTAGCGGGGGTTTACAATGAGCAGTTCTTC; CDR3aa: CATIRLAGVYNEQFF; j_gene: TRBJ2-1; abundance: -; v_gene: TRBV6-5; d_gene: TRBD2
CDR3nt: TGTGCCAGCAGCCAAAACGCGGGGGGGGCCTACGAGCAGTACTTC; CDR3aa: CASSQNAGGAYEQYF; j_gene: TRBJ2-7; abundance: -; v_gene: TRBV3-1/TRBV3-2; d_gene: TRBD2
CDR3nt: TGTGCCACCACCCGAGCCGGGACAGGGTATGGCTACACCTTC; CDR3aa: CATTRAGTGYGYTF; j_gene: TRBJ1-2; abundance: -; v_gene: TRBV15; d_gene: TRBD1
CDR3nt: TGTGCCAGCAGAAACCCGGGACAGGGGGCTTTGGGGCAGTACTTC; CDR3aa: CASRNPGQGALGQYF; j_gene: TRBJ2-7; abundance: -; v_gene: TRBV6-5; d_gene: TRBD1
CDR3nt: TGTGCCAGCAGCCCTCAGCGGGAGCCCTACAATGAGCAGTTCTTC; CDR3aa: CASSPQREPYNEQFF; j_gene: TRBJ2-1; abundance: -; v_gene: TRBV11-2; d_gene: TRBD2
CDR3nt: TGTGCCAGCAGCTTGGCTTCAGCCCGGGTTCAGCCCCAGCATTTT; CDR3aa: CASSLASARVQPQHF; j_gene: TRBJ1-5; abundance: -; v_gene: TRBV5-6; d_gene: -
CDR3nt: TGCGCCAGCAGCACGGGACAGACTAACTATGGCTACACCTTC; CDR3aa: CASSTGQTNYGYTF; j_gene: TRBJ1-2; abundance: -; v_gene: TRBV5-1; d_gene: TRBD1
CDR3nt: TGTGCCAGCGCAGGGCGGTTCAGGGTCAATGAGCAGTTCTTC; CDR3aa: CASAGRFRVNEQFF; j_gene: TRBJ2-1; abundance: -; v_gene: TRBV19; d_gene: -
CDR3nt: TGTGCCCTCCGGGGGGGCCAAAGCTACACCTTC; CDR3aa: CALRGGQSYTF; j_gene: TRBJ1-2; abundance: -; v_gene: TRBV19; d_gene: -
CDR3nt: TGTGCCAGCTCACTTGACAGGGTGAAAGGATCACCCCTCCACTTT; CDR3aa: CASSLDRVKGSPLHF; j_gene: TRBJ1-6; abundance: once; v_gene: TRBV18; d_gene: TRBD1
CDR3nt: TGTGCCAGCAGCTTTCCGGAGATGAACACTGAAGCTTTCTTT; CDR3aa: CASSFPEMNTEAFF; j_gene: TRBJ1-1; abundance: few; v_gene: TRBV5-4; d_gene: -
CDR3nt: TGTGCCAGCAGCCAAGCCGGGGGGAGGGACGAGCAGTACTTC; CDR3aa: CASSQAGGRDEQYF; j_gene: TRBJ2-7; abundance: -; v_gene: TRBV4-2; d_gene: TRBD2
CDR3nt: TGTGCCAGCAGCTTACGACTAGCGGGCCAAGAGACCCAGTACTTC; CDR3aa: CASSLRLAGQETQYF; j_gene: TRBJ2-5; abundance: few; v_gene: TRBV5-6; d_gene: TRBD2
CDR3nt: TGTGCCAGCAGTGAAATAGCTTTTGCCTCAGGGGGCGATGGCTACACCTTC; CDR3aa: CASSEIAFASGGDGYTF; j_gene: TRBJ1-2; abundance: -; v_gene: TRBV6-4; d_gene: TRBD1
CDR3nt: TGTGCCAGTAGTTCCCACAGCGGGGGCTCCTACAATGAGCAGTTCTTC; CDR3aa: CASSSHSGGSYNEQFF; j_gene: TRBJ2-1; abundance: once; v_gene: TRBV19; d_gene: TRBD2
CDR3nt: TGTGCCAGCAGTTTTAACCCAGGTGAAGGCTACACCTTC; CDR3aa: CASSFNPGEGYTF; j_gene: TRBJ1-2; abundance: -; v_gene: TRBV12-3/TRBV12-4; d_gene: -
CDR3nt: TGTGCCAGCAGACAGGGGGCAGATACGCAGTATTTT; CDR3aa: CASRQGADTQYF; j_gene: TRBJ2-3; abundance: -; v_gene: TRBV12-3/TRBV12-4; d_gene: TRBD1
CDR3nt: TGTGCCAGCAGCGTAGAAGCGGGAGGTTACGAGCAGTACTTC; CDR3aa: CASSVEAGGYEQYF; j_gene: TRBJ2-7; abundance: few; v_gene: TRBV9; d_gene: TRBD2
CDR3nt: TGTGCCAGCAGCCCCCGGGGGGTGAACACTGAAGCTTTCTTT; CDR3aa: CASSPRGVNTEAFF; j_gene: TRBJ1-1; abundance: -; v_gene: TRBV7-2; d_gene: -
CDR3nt: TGTGCCAGCAGCGCCCGGACAGGGGACTATCAGCCCCAGCATTTT; CDR3aa: CASSARTGDYQPQHF; j_gene: TRBJ1-5; abundance: -; v_gene: TRBV7-8; d_gene: TRBD1
CDR3nt: TGTGCCAGCAGCAAAGAGGACAGTCTCTCTGGGGCCAACGTCCTGACTTTC; CDR3aa: CASSKEDSLSGANVLTF; j_gene: TRBJ2-6; abundance: -; v_gene: TRBV21-1; d_gene: -
CDR3nt: TGTGCCAGCTCACCCCAGGGTGGGGCCTACGAGCAGTACTTC; CDR3aa: CASSPQGGAYEQYF; j_gene: TRBJ2-7; abundance: -; v_gene: TRBV18; d_gene: -
CDR3nt: TGTGCCAGCAGAAAACAGGGGGAGGGTGAAAAACTGTTTTTT; CDR3aa: CASRKQGEGEKLFF; j_gene: TRBJ1-4; abundance: -; v_gene: TRBV6-5; d_gene: TRBD1
CDR3nt: TGTGCCAGTAGTATTTTTTGGCAGGGGAACACTGAAGCTTTCTTT; CDR3aa: CASSIFWQGNTEAFF; j_gene: TRBJ1-1; abundance: -; v_gene: TRBV19; d_gene: -
CDR3nt: TGCGCCAGCAGTGTCGGCTCGGGGGGCACTGAAGCTTTCTTT; CDR3aa: CASSVGSGGTEAFF; j_gene: TRBJ1-1; abundance: -; v_gene: TRBV10-2; d_gene: -
CDR3nt: TGTGCCAGCAGCTCTCGCTCGACTAGCTACGAGCAGTACTTC; CDR3aa: CASSSRSTSYEQYF; j_gene: TRBJ2-7; abundance: few; v_gene: TRBV9; d_gene: -
CDR3nt: TGTGCCAGCTCACAGCGACAGGACGGAGAGACCCAGTACTTC; CDR3aa: CASSQRQDGETQYF; j_gene: TRBJ2-5; abundance: -; v_gene: TRBV18; d_gene: -
CDR3nt: TGCACAATATCGGGACAGAGAAACACTGAAGCTTTCTTT; CDR3aa: CTISGQRNTEAFF; j_gene: TRBJ1-1; abundance: -; v_gene: TRBV24-1; d_gene: TRBD1
CDR3nt: TGTGCCAGCAGCCAAACAGGGGGTCTACCACCCTACGAGCAGTACTTC; CDR3aa: CASSQTGGLPPYEQYF; j_gene: TRBJ2-7; abundance: -; v_gene: TRBV14; d_gene: TRBD1
CDR3nt: TGCGCCAGCAGTGAGGGGTCTAGCGGCTTCAATGAGCAGTTCTTC; CDR3aa: CASSEGSSGFNEQFF; j_gene: TRBJ2-1; abundance: -; v_gene: TRBV10-1; d_gene: TRBD2
CDR3nt: TGTGCCAGCAGCTCCCAGAGGGAGACCCAGTACTTC; CDR3aa: CASSSQRETQYF; j_gene: TRBJ2-5; abundance: -; v_gene: TRBV7-6; d_gene: -
CDR3nt: TGTGCCAGCAGCTTAGATGAGGGTCAGCCCCAGCATTTT; CDR3aa: CASSLDEGQPQHF; j_gene: TRBJ1-5; abundance: few; v_gene: TRBV7-8; d_gene: -